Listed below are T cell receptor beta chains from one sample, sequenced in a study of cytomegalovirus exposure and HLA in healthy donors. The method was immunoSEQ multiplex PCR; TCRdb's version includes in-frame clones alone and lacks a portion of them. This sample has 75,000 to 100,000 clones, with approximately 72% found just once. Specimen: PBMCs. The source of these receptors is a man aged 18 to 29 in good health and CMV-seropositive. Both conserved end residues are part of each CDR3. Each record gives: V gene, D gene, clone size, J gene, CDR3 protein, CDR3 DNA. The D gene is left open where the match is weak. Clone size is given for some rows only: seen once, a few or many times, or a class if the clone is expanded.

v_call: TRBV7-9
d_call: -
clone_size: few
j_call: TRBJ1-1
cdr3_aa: CASSLLEAFF
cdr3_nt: TGTGCCAGCAGCTTACTAGAAGCTTTCTTT

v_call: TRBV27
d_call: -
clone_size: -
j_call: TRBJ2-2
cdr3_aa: CASRRQQNTGELFF
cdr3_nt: TGTGCCAGCAGAAGACAGCAAAACACCGGGGAGCTGTTTTTT

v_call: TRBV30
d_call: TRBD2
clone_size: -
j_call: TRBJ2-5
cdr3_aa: CAWSDTPPGGKETQYF
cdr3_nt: TGTGCCTGGAGTGATACCCCTCCGGGGGGGAAAGAGACCCAGTACTTC

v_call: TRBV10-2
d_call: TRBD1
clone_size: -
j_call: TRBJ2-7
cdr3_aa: CASRNDRDGTYEQYF
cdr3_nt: TGCGCCAGCAGAAACGACAGGGACGGAACCTACGAGCAGTACTTC

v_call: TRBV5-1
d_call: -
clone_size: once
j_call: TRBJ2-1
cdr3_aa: CASSPLVGPNEQFF
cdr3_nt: TGCGCCAGCAGCCCACTAGTGGGTCCCAATGAGCAGTTCTTC

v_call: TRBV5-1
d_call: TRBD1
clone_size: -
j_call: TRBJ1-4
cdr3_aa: CASSGGQGAPNEKLFF
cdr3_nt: TGCGCCAGCAGCGGGGGACAGGGGGCTCCTAATGAAAAACTGTTTTTT

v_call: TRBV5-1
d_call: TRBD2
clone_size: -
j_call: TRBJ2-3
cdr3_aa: CASSVLAGVGTDTQYF
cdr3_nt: TGCGCCAGCAGCGTACTAGCGGGGGTCGGTACAGATACGCAGTATTTT

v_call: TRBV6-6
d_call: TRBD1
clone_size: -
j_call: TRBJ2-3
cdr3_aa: CASSYQGARTDTQYF
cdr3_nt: TGTGCCAGCAGTTACCAGGGGGCGAGGACAGATACGCAGTATTTT

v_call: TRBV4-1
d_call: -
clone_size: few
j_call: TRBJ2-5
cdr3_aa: CASSQDPLGGDLETQYF
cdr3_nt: TGCGCTAGCAGCCAGGATCCATTGGGGGGAGATCTAGAGACCCAGTACTTC

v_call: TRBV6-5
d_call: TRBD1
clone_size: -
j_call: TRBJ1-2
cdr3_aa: CASSYSQGAVDGYTF
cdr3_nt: TGTGCCAGCAGTTACTCCCAGGGGGCAGTGGATGGCTACACCTTC

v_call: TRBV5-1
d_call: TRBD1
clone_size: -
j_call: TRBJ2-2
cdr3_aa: CASSHRDRGSGGELFF
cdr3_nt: TGCGCCAGCAGCCACCGGGACAGGGGGTCGGGCGGGGAGCTGTTTTTT

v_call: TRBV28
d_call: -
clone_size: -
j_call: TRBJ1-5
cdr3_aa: CASRRGGGPQHF
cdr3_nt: TGTGCCAGCAGACGTGGAGGTGGGCCCCAGCATTTT

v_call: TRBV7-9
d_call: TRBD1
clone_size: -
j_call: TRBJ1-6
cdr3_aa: CASSLGTGNGSPLHF
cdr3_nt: TGTGCCAGCAGCCTGGGGACAGGGAACGGTTCACCCCTCCACTTT

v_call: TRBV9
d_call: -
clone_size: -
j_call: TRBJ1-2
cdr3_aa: CASSVDRNYGYTF
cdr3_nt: TGTGCCAGCAGCGTAGACAGAAACTATGGCTACACCTTC

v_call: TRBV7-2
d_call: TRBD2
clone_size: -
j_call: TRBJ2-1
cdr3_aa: CASSFPLAGGTYNEQFF
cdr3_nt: TGTGCCAGCAGCTTTCCCCTAGCGGGGGGGACCTACAATGAGCAGTTCTTC

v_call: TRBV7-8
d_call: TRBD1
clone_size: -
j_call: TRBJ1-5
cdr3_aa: CASSYDRGGQPQHF
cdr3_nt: TGTGCCAGCAGCTACGACAGGGGCGGTCAGCCCCAGCATTTT

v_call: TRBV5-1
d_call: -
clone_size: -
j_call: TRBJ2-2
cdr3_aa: CASSFTVPNTGELFF
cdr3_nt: TGCGCCAGCAGCTTTACTGTACCAAACACCGGGGAGCTGTTTTTT

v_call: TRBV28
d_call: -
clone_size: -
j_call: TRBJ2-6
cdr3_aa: CATDSPSTSGANVLTF
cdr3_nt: TGTGCCACCGACAGTCCTTCGACCTCTGGGGCCAACGTCCTGACTTTC

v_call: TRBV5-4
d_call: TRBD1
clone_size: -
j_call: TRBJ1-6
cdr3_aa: CASSSRDRINSPLHF
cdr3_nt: TGTGCCAGCAGCTCGCGGGACAGGATTAATTCACCCCTCCACTTT

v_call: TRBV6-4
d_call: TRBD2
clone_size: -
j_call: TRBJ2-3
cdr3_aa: CASSDSASGGGTDTQYF
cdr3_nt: TGTGCCAGCAGTGACTCGGCTAGCGGGGGTGGGACAGATACGCAGTATTTT

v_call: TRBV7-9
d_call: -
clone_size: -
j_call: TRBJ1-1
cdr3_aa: CASSSRQEAFF
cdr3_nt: TGTGCCAGCAGCTCGCGACAAGAAGCTTTCTTT

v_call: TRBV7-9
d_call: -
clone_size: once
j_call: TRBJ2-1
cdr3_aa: CASSLPLRADEQFF
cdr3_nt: TGTGCCAGCAGCCTGCCGTTGAGGGCCGATGAGCAGTTCTTC

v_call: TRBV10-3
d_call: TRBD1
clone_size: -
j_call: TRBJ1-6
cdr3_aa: CAISEGQGWGSPLHF
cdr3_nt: TGTGCCATCAGTGAGGGACAGGGCTGGGGATCACCCCTCCACTTT

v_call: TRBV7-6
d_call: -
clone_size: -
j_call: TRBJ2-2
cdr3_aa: CASSPGQLNTGELFF
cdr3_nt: TGTGCCAGCAGCCCCGGACAGCTAAACACCGGGGAGCTGTTTTTT

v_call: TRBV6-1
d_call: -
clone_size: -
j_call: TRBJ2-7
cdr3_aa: CASGRDTMALEQYF
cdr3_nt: TGTGCCAGCGGCCGGGACACCATGGCCCTCGAGCAGTACTTC

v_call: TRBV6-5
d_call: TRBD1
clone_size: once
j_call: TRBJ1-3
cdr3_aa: CASRQGSGNTIYF
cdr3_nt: TGTGCCAGCAGACAGGGGTCTGGAAACACCATATATTTT

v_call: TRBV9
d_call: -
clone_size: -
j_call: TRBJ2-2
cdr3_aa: CASSVGLRGFTGELFF
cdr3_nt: TGTGCCAGCAGCGTAGGGTTGCGGGGATTTACCGGGGAGCTGTTTTTT

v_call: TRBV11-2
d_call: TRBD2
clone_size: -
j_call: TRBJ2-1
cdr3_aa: CASSLEPLRGGLNEQFF
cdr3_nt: TGTGCCAGCAGCTTAGAGCCCCTACGGGGGGGCCTCAATGAGCAGTTCTTC